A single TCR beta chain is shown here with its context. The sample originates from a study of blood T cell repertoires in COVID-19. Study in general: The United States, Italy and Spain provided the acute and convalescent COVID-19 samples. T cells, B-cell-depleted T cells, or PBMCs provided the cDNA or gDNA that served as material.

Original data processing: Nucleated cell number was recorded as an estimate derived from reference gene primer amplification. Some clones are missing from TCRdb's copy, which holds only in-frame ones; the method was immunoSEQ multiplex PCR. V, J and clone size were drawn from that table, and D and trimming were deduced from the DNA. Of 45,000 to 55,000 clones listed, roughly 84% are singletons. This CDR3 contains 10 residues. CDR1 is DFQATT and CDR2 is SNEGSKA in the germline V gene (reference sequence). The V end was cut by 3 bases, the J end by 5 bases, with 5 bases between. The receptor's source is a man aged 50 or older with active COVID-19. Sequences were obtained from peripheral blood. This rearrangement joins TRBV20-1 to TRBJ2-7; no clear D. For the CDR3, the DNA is TGCAGTGCTAGTCTCCACGAGCAGTACTTC. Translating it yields CSASLHEQYF.